These T cell receptor beta chains were read from a single sample in a study of neurological immune-mediated disorders. TCRdb called the 5' RACE reads again in MiXCR, with one record for every CDR3 protein. The sample lists 95,000 to 150,000 distinct CDR3 sequences, about 3.4% occurring once. Material for sequencing was PBMCs. The source of these receptors is a woman aged 25 to 45 with multiple sclerosis. CDR3s include the opening cysteine and the closing phenylalanine or tryptophan. Fields, in order: CDR3 DNA, CDR3 protein, J gene, D gene, clone size, V gene. D genes are given only for firm matches. The size entry is marked missing in some rows and otherwise reads once, few, many or a size class.

TGTGCCACCAGGAAAGAGACCCAGTACTTC | CATRKETQYF | TRBJ2-5 | - | many | TRBV25-1
TGTGCCAGCAGCTTGGGGCCTCAGCCCCAGCATTTT | CASSLGPQPQHF | TRBJ1-5 | - | many | TRBV5-6
TGTGCAAGTCGCTACCTAGTGGAGCAGTTCTTC | CASRYLVEQFF | TRBJ2-1 | - | - | TRBV12-2
TGTGCCAGCAGTTTAATGGGGACAGGGGAGCAGTTCTTC | CASSLMGTGEQFF | TRBJ2-1 | TRBD1 | many | TRBV12-3/TRBV12-4
TGCAGTGCTATCACCCGGGACCCTCAAGAGACCCAGTACTTC | CSAITRDPQETQYF | TRBJ2-5 | - | many | TRBV20-1
TGTGCCAGCAGTTACGGGACAGAATACGAGCAGTACTTC | CASSYGTEYEQYF | TRBJ2-7 | TRBD1 | many | TRBV6-5
TGTGCCAGCAGTTTCTCGACTAGCGGGAGGGCCGAGCAGTACTTC | CASSFSTSGRAEQYF | TRBJ2-7 | TRBD2 | many | TRBV27
TGTGCCAGCAGTGAAGCAGGCGGACCACCACTTAATGAGCAGTTCTTC | CASSEAGGPPLNEQFF | TRBJ2-1 | - | many | TRBV2
TGTGCCAGCAGCTTGGGAGGCGGGAATGAAGCTTTCTTT | CASSLGGGNEAFF | TRBJ1-1 | - | few | TRBV5-6
TGCAGTGCTACCATAGGGGGGGGCGAGCAGTACTTC | CSATIGGGEQYF | TRBJ2-7 | - | many | TRBV20-1
TGTGCCACAGGTCCCGGGCAGGGAAGATACAATGAGCAGTTCTTC | CATGPGQGRYNEQFF | TRBJ2-1 | - | many | TRBV10-3
TGTGCTAGTGGTTTCCGGGACAGGGGCTCCTACAATGAGCAGTTCTTC | CASGFRDRGSYNEQFF | TRBJ2-1 | TRBD1 | many | TRBV12-5
TGCAGTGCTACCGGGACTAGCGGTCTGAATGATGAGCAGTTCTTC | CSATGTSGLNDEQFF | TRBJ2-1 | TRBD2 | many | TRBV20-1
TGTGCCAGCAGCCCCCCGGGAGGGACTCCCTCCTACAATGAGCAGTTCTTC | CASSPPGGTPSYNEQFF | TRBJ2-1 | TRBD2 | many | TRBV7-6
TGCAGTGCTAGAGAGGAGGGTTTCAACGAGCAGTACTTC | CSAREEGFNEQYF | TRBJ2-7 | - | many | TRBV20-1
TGTGCCAGCAGCTCACAGGGTGATGAGCAGTTCTTC | CASSSQGDEQFF | TRBJ2-1 | - | many | TRBV7-2
TGTGCCAGCAGCTTACCTAGCATTCATGAGCAGTTCTTC | CASSLPSIHEQFF | TRBJ2-1 | - | many | TRBV7-2
TGTGCCAGCAGCTCCATTACTGAAGCTTTCTTT | CASSSITEAFF | TRBJ1-1 | - | many | TRBV12-3/TRBV12-4